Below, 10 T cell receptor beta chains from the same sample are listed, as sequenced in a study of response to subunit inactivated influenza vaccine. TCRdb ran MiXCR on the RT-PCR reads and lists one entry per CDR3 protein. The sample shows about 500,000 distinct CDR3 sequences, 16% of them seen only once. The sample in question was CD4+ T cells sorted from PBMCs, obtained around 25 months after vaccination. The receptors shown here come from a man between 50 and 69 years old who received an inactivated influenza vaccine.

CDR3 loop: CASSSQNADYEQYF. CDR3 bases: TGTGCCAGCAGTTCCCAAAATGCCGACTACGAGCAGTACTTC. V gene TRBV28 combines with J gene TRBJ2-7; D is ambiguous. The germline CDR1 and CDR2 sequences are MDHEN and SYDVKM. This CDR3 comprises 14 residues. V was shortened by 4 bases and J by 3 bases, with 13 bases between the two germline ends.

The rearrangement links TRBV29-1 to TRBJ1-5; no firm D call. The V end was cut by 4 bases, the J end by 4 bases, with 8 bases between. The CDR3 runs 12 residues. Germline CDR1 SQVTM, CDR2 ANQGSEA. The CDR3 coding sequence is TGCAGCGTTGGAGGTGGGAATCAGCCCCAGCATTTT. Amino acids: CSVGGGNQPQHF. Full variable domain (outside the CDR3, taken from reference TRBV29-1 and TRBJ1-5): SAVISQKPSRDICQRGTSLTIQCQVDSQVTMMFWYRQQPGQSLTLIATANQGSEATYESGFVIDKFPISRPNLTFSTLTVSNMSPEDSSIYLCSVGGGNQPQHFGDGTRLSIL.

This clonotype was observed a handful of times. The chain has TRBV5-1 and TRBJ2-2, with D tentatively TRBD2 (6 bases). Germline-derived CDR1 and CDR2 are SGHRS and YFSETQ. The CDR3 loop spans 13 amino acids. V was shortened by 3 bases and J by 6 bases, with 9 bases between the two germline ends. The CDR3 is CASSSSGAGELFF. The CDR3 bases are TGCGCCAGCAGCTCATCGGGGGCCGGGGAGCTGTTTTTT.

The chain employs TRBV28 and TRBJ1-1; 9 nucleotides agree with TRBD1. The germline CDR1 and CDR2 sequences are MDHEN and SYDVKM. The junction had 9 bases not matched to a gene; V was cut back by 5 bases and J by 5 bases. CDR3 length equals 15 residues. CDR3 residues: CASSTAGTGITEAFF. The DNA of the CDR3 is TGTGCCAGCAGTACCGCCGGGACAGGGATTACTGAAGCTTTCTTT.

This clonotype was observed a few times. The CDR3 sequence is CASSHHGTGNTEAFF. The CDR3 DNA follows: TGTGCCAGCAGCCACCACGGCACAGGAAACACTGAAGCTTTCTTT. The chain has TRBV3-1 and TRBJ1-1, with D tentatively TRBD1 (5 bases). The germline V gene has CDR1 LGHDT and CDR2 YNNKEL (reference sequence). V lost 3 bases, J lost 2 bases, and 13 bases lay in between. The CDR3 is 15 amino acids.

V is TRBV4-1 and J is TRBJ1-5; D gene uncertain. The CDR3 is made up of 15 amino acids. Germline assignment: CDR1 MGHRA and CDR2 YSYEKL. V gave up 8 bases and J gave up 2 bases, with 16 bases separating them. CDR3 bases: TGCGCCAGCGCACCGGGAAGGGCGCGCAATCAGCCCCAGCATTTT. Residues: CASAPGRARNQPQHF.

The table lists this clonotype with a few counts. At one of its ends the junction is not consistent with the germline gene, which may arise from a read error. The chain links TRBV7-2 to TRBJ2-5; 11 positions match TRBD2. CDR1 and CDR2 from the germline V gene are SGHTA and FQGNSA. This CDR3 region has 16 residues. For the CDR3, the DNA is TGTGCCAGCAGCTTACTTGGGACTAGCGGCCAAGAGGCCCAGTACTTC. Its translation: CASSLLGTSGQEAQYF.

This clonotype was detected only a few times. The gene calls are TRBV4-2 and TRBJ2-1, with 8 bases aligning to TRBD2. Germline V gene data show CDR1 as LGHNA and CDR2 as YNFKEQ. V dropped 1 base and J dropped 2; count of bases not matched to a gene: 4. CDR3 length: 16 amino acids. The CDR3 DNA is TGTGCCAGCAGCCAAGGCGGGAGGCAAGCCTACAATGAGCAGTTCTTC. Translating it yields CASSQGGRQAYNEQFF.

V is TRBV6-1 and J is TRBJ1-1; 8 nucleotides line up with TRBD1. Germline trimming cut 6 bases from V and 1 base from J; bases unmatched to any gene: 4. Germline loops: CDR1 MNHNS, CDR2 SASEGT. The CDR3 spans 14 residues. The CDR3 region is CASRKTGGNTEAFF. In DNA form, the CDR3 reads TGTGCCAGCAGGAAAACAGGGGGGAACACTGAAGCTTTCTTT.

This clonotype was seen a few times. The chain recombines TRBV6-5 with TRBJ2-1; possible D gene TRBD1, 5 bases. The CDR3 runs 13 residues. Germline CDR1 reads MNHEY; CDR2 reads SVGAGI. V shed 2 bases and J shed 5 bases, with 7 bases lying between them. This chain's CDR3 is CASSYDSNNEQFF. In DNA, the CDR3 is TGTGCCAGCAGTTACGACAGTAACAATGAGCAGTTCTTC.